These 24 T cell receptor beta chains came from one sample sequenced in a study of siplizumab effects on memory and regulatory T cells. Here immunoSEQ multiplex PCR was the method, and the copy in TCRdb shows in-frame clones only, minus some. The sample includes tens of thousands of clones, roughly nine tenths of them seen just once. Sequencing was performed on naive CD8+ T cells sorted from blood. These receptors all stem from a human donor in good health.

The chain couples TRBV5-6 to TRBJ1-1; D uncertain. The CDR3 consists of 11 residues. V lost 3 bases, J lost 5 bases, and 5 bases lay in between. The germline CDR1 and CDR2 sequences are SGHDT and YYEEEE. CDR3 nucleotide sequence: TGTGCCAGCAGCTGGGCGACTGAAGCTTTCTTT. Its protein is CASSWATEAFF.

The chain links TRBV21-1 to TRBJ1-2. TRBV21-1 is a listed pseudogene. This CDR3 has 18 residues. CDR3 loop: CASSKGFGVPGANYGYTF. CDR3 bases: TGTGCCAGCAGCAAAGGATTTGGGGTTCCTGGTGCGAACTATGGCTACACCTTC.

The chain links TRBV5-1 to TRBJ2-6; TRBD2 is a possible D gene (6 bases). Germline values: CDR1 SGHRS, CDR2 YFSETQ. This CDR3 has 18 residues. V was shortened by 0 bases and J by 1 base, with 14 bases between the two germline ends. Here the CDR3 reads CASSLVGGLVSGANVLTF. The CDR3 region has the DNA TGCGCCAGCAGCTTGGTTGGAGGGTTGGTTTCTGGGGCCAACGTCCTGACTTTC.

The rearrangement uses TRBV15 and TRBJ2-2; D is unresolved. Germline loops: CDR1 LNHNV, CDR2 YYDKDF (reference sequence). This CDR3 spans 17 amino acids. V lost 1 base and J lost 2, with 14 bases in between. CDR3 protein: CATSRVRPQFNTGELFF. The DNA of the CDR3 is TGTGCCACCAGCAGAGTTCGGCCTCAATTTAACACCGGGGAGCTGTTTTTT.

CDR3 bases: TGTGCCAGCGAAGGGGGTATTTATAGCAATCAGCCCCAGCATTTT. Translation gives CASEGGIYSNQPQHF. The chain links TRBV2 to TRBJ1-5, with D maybe TRBD1 (6 bases). The CDR3 covers 15 residues. Germline CDR1 is SNHLY and CDR2 is FYNNEI. Trimming shortened V by 8 bases and J by 0 bases, and 14 bases separated the two germline ends.

The chain recombines TRBV27 with TRBJ2-1; TRBD1 is a possible D gene (6 bases). The CDR3 is 13 residues long. The V gene's germline CDR1 is MNHEY and CDR2 SMNVEV (reference sequence). V lost 3 bases and J 9 bases, leaving 12 bases between the germline ends. The CDR3 sequence: CASSFLGTSEQFF. The CDR3 coding sequence is TGTGCCAGCAGTTTTTTGGGGACATCTGAGCAGTTCTTC.

This rearrangement joins TRBV19 to TRBJ2-3; D gene uncertain. The CDR3 is made up of 9 amino acids. Deletions cut 9 bases from V and 2 bases from J, with 0 bases between. From germline, CDR1 is LNHDA and CDR2 SQIVND (reference sequence). CDR3: CASTDTQYF. CDR3 sequence (DNA): TGTGCCAGCACAGATACGCAGTATTTT. Based on the CDR3 plus reference TRBV19 and TRBJ2-3, the full variable domain is DGGITQSPKYLFRKEGQNVTLSCEQNLNHDAMYWYRQDPGQGLRLIYYSQIVNDFQKGDIAEGYSVSREKKESFPLTVTSAQKNPTAFYLCASTDTQYFGPGTRLTVL.

The chain has TRBV7-6 and TRBJ2-5; TRBD2 matches 9 bases. Per the germline V gene, CDR1 is SGHVS and CDR2 is FNYEAQ. V shed 1 base and J 1 base; nucleotides not matched to a gene: 7. The CDR3 has 17 residues. In nucleotides, the CDR3 is TGTGCCAGCAGCTTAGAGTTGCTGGGACTAGCCCAAGAGACCCAGTACTTC. Translated: CASSLELLGLAQETQYF.

The rearrangement uses TRBV7-9 and TRBJ2-7; 9 positions agree with TRBD1. The CDR3 contains 18 residues. Germline V gene data show CDR1 as SEHNR and CDR2 as FQNEAQ (reference sequence). V lost 4 bases to trimming and J lost 0 bases; unmatched junction nucleotides: 13. The CDR3 coding sequence is TGTGCCAGCAGCTCGGACAGGGGCGTAACTCCTAGCTCCTACGAGCAGTACTTC. As protein: CASSSDRGVTPSSYEQYF.

The CDR3 DNA follows: TGTGCCAGCAGCGGAAGCCCTAGCGGGAACACAGATACGCAGTATTTT. This encodes CASSGSPSGNTDTQYF. The genes are TRBV7-9 and TRBJ2-3, with 9 bases matching TRBD2. The V gene's germline CDR1 is SEHNR and CDR2 FQNEAQ (reference sequence). This CDR3 is 16 amino acids long. The ends lost 5 bases at V and 2 bases at J; junction bases unmatched: 8.

The rearrangement uses TRBV6-6 and TRBJ1-3, with a weak D call TRBD1 (5 bases). V lost 4 bases, J lost 0 bases, and 10 bases lay in between. This CDR3 spans 15 amino acids. Germline V lookup: CDR1 MNHNY, CDR2 SVGAGI (reference sequence). The DNA of the CDR3 is TGTGCCAGCAGTTCGGACACGAGCTCTGGAAACACCATATATTTT. It yields the protein CASSSDTSSGNTIYF.

The V gene is TRBV6-1, the J gene TRBJ2-7; no reliable D call. Per germline, CDR1 MNHNS and CDR2 SASEGT. The CDR3 length is 13 residues. Deletions cut 0 bases from V and 4 bases from J, with 7 bases between. Here the CDR3 DNA reads TGTGCCAGCAGTGAAGCTTTCGGTTACGAGCAGTACTTC. This gives the protein CASSEAFGYEQYF.

The chain has TRBV6-5 and TRBJ1-1; no firm D call. Trimming pared 10 bases from V and 4 bases from J, leaving 16 bases between. Germline V lookup: CDR1 MNHEY, CDR2 SVGAGI. The CDR3 length is 13 residues. Here the CDR3 DNA reads TGTGCCATCACCCTGGGAGGGCCCACTGAAGCTTTCTTT. It encodes CAITLGGPTEAFF.

This rearrangement joins TRBV7-9 to TRBJ1-4; no reliable D call. The germline CDR1 and CDR2 sequences are SEHNR and FQNEAQ (reference sequence). V lost 0 bases, J lost 8 bases, and 13 bases lay in between. This CDR3 is 15 amino acids long. The CDR3 DNA reads as TGTGCCAGCAGCTTAGCGGACTGGGAGGAGGAAAAACTGTTTTTT. This codes for CASSLADWEEEKLFF.

This chain uses TRBV5-6 with TRBJ2-1, with unresolved D. V was clipped by 0 bases and J by 0 bases, with 7 bases between them. The CDR3 spans 15 residues. CDR1 is SGHDT and CDR2 is YYEEEE in the germline V gene. CDR3: CASSLVVSSYNEQFF. Here the CDR3 DNA reads TGTGCCAGCAGCTTGGTGGTTAGCTCCTACAATGAGCAGTTCTTC.

The V gene is TRBV29-1, the J gene TRBJ2-5, with TRBD2 identical over 10 bases. The V segment lost 3 bases and the J segment 4 bases; nucleotides outside the gene matches: 11. CDR1 and CDR2 (germline): SQVTM, ANQGSEA. This CDR3 is built from 16 residues. The CDR3 region has the DNA TGCAGCGTTGACCCTAGCGGGAGTGTTCCGTCAGAGACCCAGTACTTC. Encoded protein: CSVDPSGSVPSETQYF.

This clone came up a few times. This sequence joins TRBV5-1 and TRBJ1-2, with D perhaps TRBD1 (6 bases). Germline V lookup: CDR1 SGHRS, CDR2 YFSETQ. V was pared by 1 base and J by 3 bases, with 19 bases between. The CDR3 totals 17 residues. This CDR3 is CASSLSSMRTAYYGYTF. The CDR3 DNA is TGCGCCAGCAGCTTGAGTAGTATGAGGACAGCTTACTATGGCTACACCTTC.

The V gene is TRBV18, the J gene TRBJ1-2; tentatively, D is TRBD1 (5 bases). The CDR3 is made up of 14 amino acids. Trimming removed 3 bases from V and 2 bases from J, with 10 bases in between. Germline loops: CDR1 KGHSH, CDR2 LQKENI. The CDR3 DNA sequence: TGTGCCAGCTCACCGGGGGGGTCAAACTATGGCTACACCTTC. Translation: CASSPGGSNYGYTF. Supplemented by reference TRBV18 and TRBJ1-2, the full variable domain reads NAGVMQNPRHLVRRRGQEARLRCSPMKGHSHVYWYRQLPEEGLKFMVYLQKENIIDESGMPKERFSAEFPKEGPSILRIQQVVRGDSAAYFCASSPGGSNYGYTFGSGTRLTVV.

The chain has TRBV9 and TRBJ1-2; no firm D call. The V gene's germline CDR1 is SGDLS and CDR2 YYNGEE. The ends were cut back, 3 bases at V and 2 bases at J, with 11 bases in the middle. The CDR3 runs to 14 residues. The CDR3 here is CASSGPASNYGYTF. The CDR3 coding sequence is TGTGCCAGCAGCGGACCAGCTTCGAACTATGGCTACACCTTC.

The rearrangement uses TRBV7-9 and TRBJ2-2, with no clear D. V lost 2 bases, J lost 9 bases, and 7 bases lay in between. Looked up from germline, CDR1 is SEHNR and CDR2 is FQNEAQ (reference sequence). This CDR3 is built from 12 residues. DNA for the CDR3: TGTGCCAGCAGCTTACCGGATCGGGAGCTGTTTTTT. Translation gives CASSLPDRELFF.

The rearrangement uses TRBV9 and TRBJ2-1; 7 bases are a match to TRBD2. The CDR3 has 15 residues. The germline CDR1 and CDR2 sequences are SGDLS and YYNGEE. V lost 3 bases, J lost 10 bases, and 13 bases stayed unmatched. CDR3: CASSETGTPGGEQFF. The CDR3 coding sequence is TGTGCCAGCAGCGAGACCGGGACCCCCGGGGGGGAGCAGTTCTTC.

The chain recombines TRBV19 with TRBJ1-2; TRBD1 is a possible D gene (5 bases). The CDR3 is 13 residues long. Germline V gene data show CDR1 as LNHDA and CDR2 as SQIVND (reference sequence). V was trimmed by 5 bases and J by 4 bases, leaving 11 bases between them. CDR3 bases: TGTGCCAGTAGTTGGGACGGAGGCTATGGCTACACCTTC. It codes for CASSWDGGYGYTF.

The rearrangement joins TRBV29-1 to TRBJ2-5, with D possibly matching TRBD1 (7 bases). Trimming removed 6 bases from V and 4 bases from J, with 18 bases in between. Germline values: CDR1 SQVTM, CDR2 ANQGSEA. This CDR3 comprises 14 residues. The CDR3 bases are TGCAGCGTACTACCAAGACAGGGAGGAGAGACCCAGTACTTC. Translation: CSVLPRQGGETQYF.

The chain combines TRBV27 with TRBJ2-7; D gene ambiguous. The CDR3 extends over 14 amino acids. Trimming removed 2 bases from V and 0 bases from J, with 8 bases in between. CDR1 MNHEY and CDR2 SMNVEV come from the germline V gene (reference sequence). CDR3: CASSLKMFSYEQYF. CDR3 nucleotide sequence: TGTGCCAGCAGTTTAAAGATGTTCTCCTACGAGCAGTACTTC.